These 5 T cell receptor beta chains share one sample of origin, sequenced in a study of CD8 T cells in Susac syndrome. Random hexamers served to reverse transcribe about 0.5 to 1 ug RNA. One entry per CDR3 protein results from TCRdb running MiXCR on the immunoSEQ multiplex PCR reads. Among some 240,000 distinct CDR3 sequences listed, 90% to 96% were seen once. Sequences were obtained from CD4+ T cells from PBMCs. The receptors shown here come from a human donor with Susac syndrome.

The chain uses TRBV5-1 and TRBJ1-2; D is ambiguous. The germline V gene encodes CDR1 SGHRS and CDR2 YFSETQ. CDR3 length equals 15 residues. V was cut by 4 bases and J by 0 bases, with 13 bases left in between. The CDR3 is CASSQEGPANYGYTF. The CDR3 region has the DNA TGCGCCAGCAGCCAGGAAGGTCCAGCTAACTATGGCTACACCTTC.

The table lists this clonotype with a few counts. The chain employs TRBV5-1 and TRBJ2-3; the match to TRBD2 covers 10 bases. V gave up 1 base and J gave up 3 bases; unmatched junction bases: 5. CDR1 and CDR2 (germline): SGHRS, YFSETQ. This CDR3 spans 16 amino acids. The CDR3 here is CASSLPAGGVTDTQYF. CDR3 DNA sequence: TGCGCCAGCAGCTTGCCAGCGGGAGGGGTAACAGATACGCAGTATTTT.

The chain uses TRBV12-3 or TRBV12-4 and TRBJ2-1, with D tentatively TRBD2 (6 bases). The CDR3 totals 11 residues. The ends were cut back, 3 bases at V and 13 bases at J, with 10 bases in the middle. CDR3 residues: CASSLGGSQFF. The CDR3 bases are TGTGCCAGCAGTTTGGGGGGATCCCAGTTCTTC.

This chain joins TRBV20-1 and TRBJ2-3; 7 bases line up with TRBD2. Germline assignment: CDR1 DFQATT and CDR2 SNEGSKA (reference sequence). V was clipped by 6 bases and J by 3 bases; unmatched bases: 12. The CDR3 spans 15 residues. The CDR3 reads CSARRAGDMTDTQYF. CDR3 nucleotide sequence: TGCAGTGCCCGAAGGGCGGGAGATATGACAGATACGCAGTATTTT.

The chain employs TRBV20-1 and TRBJ2-1, with unresolved D. Germline loops: CDR1 DFQATT, CDR2 SNEGSKA (reference sequence). The length of the CDR3 is 14 residues. Trimming removed 0 bases at V and 7 bases at J, with 13 bases between. As DNA, the CDR3 is TGCAGTGCTAGAGATTTACGTAGAGGAAATGAGCAGTTCTTC. Encoded protein: CSARDLRRGNEQFF.